The 18 T cell receptor beta chains presented below share a single source sample, sequenced in a study of vaccination effects on CD4 cells after COVID-19. Using immunoSEQ multiplex PCR, the repertoire was profiled, and TCRdb retains in-frame clones only, with some absent. The table has approximately 66,000 clones, roughly four fifths seen once. The culture ran for roughly ten days before CD4+ T cells were isolated. It was two doses of either the BNT162b2 or mRNA-1273 vaccine that participants received. No antigen is known for these receptors. Sequences were derived from CD4+ T cells from PBMCs cultured without peptide, sampled after COVID-19 vaccination. These receptors were taken from a human donor who received a COVID-19 vaccine.

This chain links TRBV28 with TRBJ2-7, with 7 bases matching TRBD1. The CDR3 runs to 14 residues. CDR1 and CDR2 from the germline V gene are MDHEN and SYDVKM. J gave up 5 bases and V 6 bases, and 10 bases lay outside the gene matches. Written as DNA, the CDR3 is TGTGCCAGCAGCGCCCCAGGGGGTTATGACGAGCAGTACGTC. Its protein product is CASSAPGGYDEQYV.

The rearrangement uses TRBV30 and TRBJ1-2, with D maybe TRBD1 (6 bases). The V end was cut by 1 base, the J end by 4 bases, with 16 bases between. CDR3 length: 15 amino acids. The germline gives CDR1 GTSNPN, CDR2 SVGIG (reference sequence). CDR3 amino acids: CAWSAGVGGSYGYTF. CDR3 nucleotides: TGTGCCTGGAGTGCAGGGGTAGGGGGTAGCTATGGCTACACCTTC.

CDR3 DNA: TGTGCCAGCAGTTTAAATGCTAACTATGGCTACACCTTC. Translation: CASSLNANYGYTF. The chain joins TRBV6-5 to TRBJ1-2, with unresolved D. The CDR3 sequence is 13 residues long. Germline CDR1 reads MNHEY; CDR2 reads SVGAGI. V lost 4 bases, J lost 0 bases, and 6 bases lay in between.

The chain employs TRBV20-1 and TRBJ1-1, with D perhaps matching TRBD1 (5 bases). Germline CDR1 DFQATT, CDR2 SNEGSKA (reference sequence). The CDR3 has 11 residues. The V end was cut by 7 bases, the J end by 11 bases, with 17 bases between. Written as DNA, the CDR3 is TGCAGTGGGGTCACAGGTAACGTGGCTTTCTTT. The encoded protein is CSGVTGNVAFF.

V gene TRBV6-5 combines with J gene TRBJ2-3; 8 bases are shared with TRBD1. CDR1 and CDR2 from the germline V gene are MNHEY and SVGAGI. The CDR3 has 15 amino acids. With 6 bases clipped from V and 5 bases from J, the junction kept 10 bases outside the gene matches. The CDR3, as DNA: TGTGCCAGCAGCTCGGGGACAGGAAGTTTAGATACGCAGTATTTT. Amino acid sequence: CASSSGTGSLDTQYF.

The V call is TRBV4-1, the J call TRBJ2-2; D is unclear. V lost 1 base and J lost 0, with 9 bases in between. This CDR3 spans 16 amino acids. In germline, CDR1 is MGHRA, CDR2 YSYEKL. In DNA, the CDR3 is TGCGCCAGCAGCCAAGTTATACTTGCGAACACCGGGGAGCTGTTTTTT. Its translation is CASSQVILANTGELFF.

The chain recombines TRBV7-3 with TRBJ1-3; D not certain. Per the germline V gene, CDR1 is SGHTA and CDR2 is FQGTGA. The length of the CDR3 is 15 residues. V was pared by 4 bases and J by 1 base, with 11 bases between. In DNA, the CDR3 is TGTGCCAGCAGCTCCTCGGGAGGTTCTGGAAACACCATATATTTT. Residues: CASSSSGGSGNTIYF.

A single count supports this clone. V gene TRBV7-3 combines with J gene TRBJ2-3, with D unclear. V lost 0 bases, J lost 2 bases, and 6 bases lay in between. The CDR3 consists of 14 residues. In germline, CDR1 is SGHTA, CDR2 FQGTGA. The CDR3 DNA sequence: TGTGCCAGCAGCTTAACACTATCCACAGATACGCAGTATTTT. Translated: CASSLTLSTDTQYF. Full variable domain (outside the CDR3, taken from reference TRBV7-3 and TRBJ2-3): GAGVSQTPSNKVTEKGKYVELRCDPISGHTALYWYRQSLGQGPEFLIYFQGTGAADDSGLPNDRFFAVRPEGSVSTLKIQRTERGDSAVYLCASSLTLSTDTQYFGPGTRLTVL.

J is TRBJ2-3 and V is TRBV5-1; D is unclear. Germline CDR1 and CDR2: SGHRS and YFSETQ. This CDR3 spans 13 amino acids. V was cut by 0 bases and J by 3 bases, with 5 bases left in between. CDR3 nucleotide sequence: TGCGCCAGCAGCTTGGAACAGACAGATACGCAGTATTTT. Translated: CASSLEQTDTQYF.

This clone was picked up one time. This rearrangement joins TRBV9 to TRBJ2-3, with no clear D. The CDR3 is 16 amino acids. The V and J ends lost 5 bases and 0 bases respectively, with 16 bases between them. Germline V CDR1 and CDR2: SGDLS, YYNGEE. The CDR3: CASSFTGRISTDTQYF. CDR3 bases: TGTGCCAGCAGTTTTACCGGACGGATTAGCACAGATACGCAGTATTTT.

A few counts support this clone. The chain combines TRBV19 with TRBJ1-1, with D possibly matching TRBD1 (6 bases). CDR1 is LNHDA, CDR2 SQIVND, per germline (reference sequence). V was clipped by 5 bases and J by 3 bases, with 16 bases between them. The CDR3 length is 15 residues. CDR3 sequence (DNA): TGTGCCAGTAGTTTAATGACAGGTTTCGACACTGAAGCTTTCTTT. Translating gives CASSLMTGFDTEAFF.

Comment on this clone: The DNA is omitted, as the CDR3 cannot be located on it reliably, and the CDR3 follows TCRdb's listing. The CDR3 is CASSIWRGNSPLHF. The rearrangement joins TRBV19 to TRBJ1-6. Per germline, CDR1 LNHDA and CDR2 SQIVND (reference sequence). The CDR3 is 14 residues long, ends included.

The chain links TRBV7-8 to TRBJ1-1; D uncertain. Germline V gene sequence: CDR1 SGHVS, CDR2 FQNEAQ. V lost 5 bases and J lost 1, with 11 bases in between. The CDR3 has 14 residues. The CDR3 sequence: CASSILTANTEAFF. CDR3 DNA: TGTGCCAGCAGCATTCTAACAGCGAACACTGAAGCTTTCTTT.

The gene calls are TRBV2 and TRBJ2-3; 10 nucleotides line up with TRBD1. CDR3 length: 15 residues. J lost 3 bases, V lost 7 bases, and 7 bases had no gene match. The V gene's germline CDR1 is SNHLY and CDR2 FYNNEI. CDR3 in DNA: TGTGCCAGCAAAAGACAGGGGGCGAGGACAGATACGCAGTATTTT. It is translated as CASKRQGARTDTQYF.

The V gene is TRBV4-2, the J gene TRBJ2-3, with D possibly being TRBD2 (6 bases). The CDR3 sequence is 13 residues long. Germline CDR1 and CDR2: LGHNA and YNFKEQ. The V and J ends lost 0 bases and 9 bases respectively, with 10 bases between them. This CDR3 is CASSQDIRGTQYF. The DNA of the CDR3 is TGTGCCAGCAGCCAAGATATCCGGGGGACGCAGTATTTT.

This clone was picked up one time. V gene TRBV30 combines with J gene TRBJ2-3; 8 bases agree with TRBD2. The CDR3 has 15 residues. The ends lost 0 bases at V and 4 bases at J; junction bases unmatched: 6. CDR1 and CDR2 (germline): GTSNPN, SVGIG (reference sequence). CDR3 sequence: CAWSVLAGGADTQYF. Here the CDR3 DNA reads TGTGCCTGGAGTGTACTCGCGGGGGGTGCAGATACGCAGTATTTT.

The genes are TRBV3-1 (or the pseudogene TRBV3-2) and TRBJ2-1, with D possibly matching TRBD2 (6 bases). CDR3 length: 17 amino acids. Germline CDR1 is LGHDT and CDR2 is YNNKEL (reference sequence). The V and J ends lost 0 bases and 7 bases respectively, with 19 bases between them. The CDR3, as DNA: TGTGCCAGCAGCCAAGATCCCGCGGGGATGGGGAGGAATGAGCAGTTCTTC. Its translation is CASSQDPAGMGRNEQFF.

The chain links TRBV5-1 to TRBJ2-7; 8 positions agree with TRBD1. J lost 6 bases, V lost 4 bases, and 12 bases had no gene match. Germline V gene lookup returns CDR1 SGHRS and CDR2 YFSETQ. There are 15 residues in the CDR3. CDR3 coding DNA: TGCGCCAGCAGCCCGGGACGGACAGGGCCTGGCGAGCAGTACGTC. Residues: CASSPGRTGPGEQYV.